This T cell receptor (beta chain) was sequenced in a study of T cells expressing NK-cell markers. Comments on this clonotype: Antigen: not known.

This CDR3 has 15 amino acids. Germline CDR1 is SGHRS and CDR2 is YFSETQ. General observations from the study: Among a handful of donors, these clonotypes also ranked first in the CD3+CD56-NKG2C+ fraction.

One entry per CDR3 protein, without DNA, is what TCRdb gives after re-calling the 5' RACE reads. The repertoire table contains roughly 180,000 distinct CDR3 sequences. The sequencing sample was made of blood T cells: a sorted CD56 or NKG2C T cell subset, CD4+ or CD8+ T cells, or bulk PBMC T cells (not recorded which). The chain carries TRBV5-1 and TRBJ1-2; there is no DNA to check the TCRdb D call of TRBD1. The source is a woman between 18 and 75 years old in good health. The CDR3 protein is CASSLGQTTPYGYTF. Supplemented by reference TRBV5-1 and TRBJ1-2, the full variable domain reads KAGVTQTPRYLIKTRGQQVTLSCSPISGHRSVSWYQQTPGQGLQFLFEYFSETQRNKGNFPGRFSGRQFSNSRSEMNVSTLELGDSALYLCASSLGQTTPYGYTFGSGTRLTVV.